This TCR beta chain was retrieved from a study of cytomegalovirus exposure and HLA in healthy donors (TCRdb year 2017). For context, the study as a whole: According to an earlier analysis of several hundred of the donors, 150 million to 200 million T cells yielded roughly 100 million unique TCR beta sequences and about 280 Gb of sequence data. Along with the roughly 700-subject first cohort, a separate validation cohort of over a hundred different subjects was used. The study profiled the T cell repertoires of 666 subjects by immunosequencing and related them to cytomegalovirus serostatus. Across around 400 genotyped donors of the cohort, an average of about 200,000 unique TCR beta nucleotide sequences per donor were sequenced, and about a sixth of those sequences were non-productive. Genome-wide SNP genotypes for about 60% of the 666 donors were used in a later genetic analysis, which treated that subset as a discovery cohort. Among the roughly 400 genotyped donors, under 90% belonged to the genetic ancestry cluster associated with self-reported Caucasian donors. To predict cytomegalovirus infection status, the study brought together high-throughput TCR immunosequencing, statistical association of individual TCRs with disease status, and machine learning. Roughly 5 DR-DQ haplotypes were treated as single units for association and clustering because of strong linkage in the cohort. All discovery cohort repertoires had been generated on a single sequencing platform. In an earlier analysis of roughly 600 of the donors, high-throughput TCR beta sequencing was used to judge whether each TCR beta V gene segment behaved as functional or pseudogenic. A later analysis re-examined previously published TCR beta repertoires from over 500 donors and added high-resolution HLA genotyping to investigate patterns of TCR occurrence. An early release that covered about 600 HLA-typed donors contained approximately 300 gigabases of sequencing data and about 93 million unique TCR sequences. Donor age, sex, ethnicity and CMV serostatus were compiled alongside the repertoire data. Rather than drawing on any new phenotypic data, the later analysis identified candidate immune exposures from TCR beta sequences and the way those sequences occurred across donors. Class I and class II HLA loci were covered by the typing at four-digit resolution. Typing coverage differed by locus: A, B, C, DRB1 and DQB1 were typed in about 629-640 donors, DQA1 in about 500, DPA1 in nearly 610, and DPB1 in 472. The study was designed to test whether signatures of past pathogen exposure could be identified by cataloging public T cell receptors. The study at large found these results: In a later analysis, more than 15,000 TCR beta sequences were associated with specific HLA alleles at a false discovery rate of 0.05. The 87-base-pair reads could not distinguish some IMGT-functional V segments, including TRBV6-2 and TRBV6-3, so those segments were excluded. Cytomegalovirus status was reported to be diagnosed by the classifier with high specificity and sensitivity in both the original and validation cohorts. Assigning TCR associations to individual alleles was difficult when HLA alleles, especially DR and DQ, strongly co-occurred. The cohort was sequenced for TCR beta chains only, and without alpha or paired-chain data the features that could be detected were limited. A few of the identified cytomegalovirus-associated TCR beta chains were confirmed in vitro to be specific for cytomegalovirus antigens. The study listed approximately 150 TCR beta chains as associated with cytomegalovirus. It was suggested by the authors that the approach could potentially be generalized to other disease states and immunological phenotypes. Presence/absence analyses assumed roughly uniform sequencing depth across donors, an assumption that may not hold. V-gene and J-gene trimming of TCR beta chains was associated with a missense DCLRE1C variant in a later genetic analysis, and the association was replicated in an independent cohort. In an earlier analysis of approximately 590 of the donors, most TCR beta V segments appeared in productive rearrangements about 90% or about 30% of the time, broadly matching IMGT annotations. Correlated functional status among segregating V segments might reflect linkage disequilibrium, but an unknown experimental factor could not be ruled out. According to a later analysis, TCR association rates differed among HLA loci, with DRB1 alleles showing the most associated TCRs and HLA-C alleles showing the fewest. HLA typing was unavailable for some donors at each locus, so association tests used only the typed subset. The earlier analysis of 587 of the donors excluded approximately 17 rarely observed V segments, including chromosome 9 orphons, because counts were too low. In a later analysis, HLA-associated TCR beta chains were found to be more clonally expanded and to have lower generation probabilities than equally common non-associated chains. A further reported finding was that TCR beta sequences accurately predicted the HLA-A and HLA-B alleles for most subjects in the first cohort. Most TCR sequences were seen in very few donors, while some public TCRs were found in many individuals. Most CMV-associated TCR beta chains appeared to be HLA-restricted in a later analysis, and the HLA associations seemed to be driven largely by CMV exposure. The sequencing pipeline was judged likely to have produced a cluster of highly shared sequence variants as a technical artifact. For the cohort, immune exposure information was limited to CMV serostatus. A later analysis reported that several top co-occurrence clusters appeared linked to parvovirus B19, influenza, CMV and Epstein-Barr virus. According to a later genetic analysis, donors in an Asian-associated ancestry cluster had fewer N-insertions in productive TCRs than the approximately 700-donor mean.

From a lookup of the germline V gene, CDR1 and CDR2 are MNHNS and SASEGT. Trimming takes 6 bases off V and 2 bases off J; junction bases not matched to a gene: 3. Counted from cysteine to phenylalanine, this CDR3 has 14 amino acids. Solely the CDR3 DNA is kept, with 42 bases framed from the first base. A note on this clone: The target of this receptor is not known. No much larger clone is present one base from it, and per-base qualities are unavailable. This sample also contains other DNA sequences that code for the same CDR3.

The library was produced with the immunoSEQ multiplex PCR assay. For the multiplex PCR, a mixture combining 60 forward primers for TCR Vbeta segments and 13 reverse primers for TCR Jbeta segments was used. The CDR3 region of rearranged TCR beta genes was amplified from genomic DNA by a multiplex PCR assay. The amplified TCR beta libraries were sequenced on the Illumina HiSeq System as 87-base-pair reads. As for the authors' bioinformatics: In a later analysis, approximately 74 million unique TCR beta chains were counted across the approximately 640 repertoires, and around 10 million of these chains were shared by at least two donors. A nearest-neighbor algorithm error-corrected the raw reads and collapsed the reads into unique sequences, merging closely related sequences to remove PCR and sequencing errors. Alignment of CDR3 sequences to IMGT reference sequences was used to assign V, D and J gene segments. For a sequence to be retained, a match of at least six nucleotides was required to both a V gene segment and a J gene segment. A rearrangement was called productive if the CDR3 had no stop codons and remained in frame with V and J, and every other rearrangement was called non-productive. Following IMGT convention, CDR3 was defined as the stretch from the second conserved V-encoded cysteine to the conserved J-encoded phenylalanine. In an earlier analysis of roughly 580 of the donors, sequences lacking an unambiguous match to a single V gene segment were excluded. An earlier analysis of several hundred of the donors called V segments functional above 56.7% productive rearrangements and segregating when the between-donor standard deviation exceeded 5%. A statistical classification framework was developed to diagnose cytomegalovirus status using the catalog of TCR beta chain sequences. A later analysis assigned V and J genes by comparing TCR nucleotide sequences with IMGT/GENE-DB human TR gene sequences. In a later analysis, CDR3 sequences and most-parsimonious VDJ recombination scenarios were assigned using the TCRdist pipeline. In a later analysis, every TCR beta chain was defined by the combination of its CDR3 amino acid sequence and its V-gene family, and reads without a unique V-gene family were dropped. As a way to deal with suspected cross-contamination and a sequencing artifact, a later analysis dropped 450 to 700 nucleotide sequences that were highly shared and had low generation probability. A later analysis calculated a clonal expansion index for each public chain from normalized within-repertoire ranks of inferred template counts. In a later analysis, generation probabilities were computed with a VDJ recombination model fitted to out-of-frame rearrangements, and the resulting probabilities were checked against IGoR. Hypergeometric tests were used in a later analysis to score TCR-TCR, TCR-HLA and TCR-CMV co-occurrence, with a repertoire-size bias correction applied to the TCR pairs. To estimate false discovery rates, a later analysis permuted the HLA or CMV assignments 20 times. In a later analysis, co-occurring TCRs were grouped using DBSCAN, with TCRdist sequence similarity added in when clustering inside HLA-allele-positive subsets. For co-occurrence clustering, repertoires with fewer than 30,000 or more than 120,000 public chains were excluded, along with four to six repertoires with anomalous nucleotide sharing. Held by TCRdb, this immuneACCESS table contains in-frame sequences only and omits some clones. Under half of the omission traces to an unresolved V gene where checked; the cause of the rest is unknown. The D gene and trimming were derived from the DNA, and the V and J assignments and clone size from that table. The sample table contains approximately 190,000 clones; only one count was recorded for around 75% of them. The top ten hold roughly 1.9% of the sample.

The cohort comprised 670 or so healthy bone marrow donors. At the time of sampling, every cohort member was nominally healthy, though immune exposures that went unrecorded were likely present. The donor tested CMV seronegative and was one of the 352 seronegative cohort members. Each donor provided a peripheral blood sample, and peripheral blood mononuclear cells were used for TCR beta sequencing. Genomic DNA was extracted from the blood cell samples with the Qiagen DNeasy Blood Extraction Kit. The chain is made from TRBV6-1 and TRBJ1-2, and 10 bases in between align with TRBD1. The sequence came from a woman in her 30s in good health and CMV-seronegative. Sequenced: PBMCs. The DNA sequence is TGTGCCAGCAGCCCGGGACAGGGGAACTATGGCTACACCTTC. It is translated as CASSPGQGNYGYTF.